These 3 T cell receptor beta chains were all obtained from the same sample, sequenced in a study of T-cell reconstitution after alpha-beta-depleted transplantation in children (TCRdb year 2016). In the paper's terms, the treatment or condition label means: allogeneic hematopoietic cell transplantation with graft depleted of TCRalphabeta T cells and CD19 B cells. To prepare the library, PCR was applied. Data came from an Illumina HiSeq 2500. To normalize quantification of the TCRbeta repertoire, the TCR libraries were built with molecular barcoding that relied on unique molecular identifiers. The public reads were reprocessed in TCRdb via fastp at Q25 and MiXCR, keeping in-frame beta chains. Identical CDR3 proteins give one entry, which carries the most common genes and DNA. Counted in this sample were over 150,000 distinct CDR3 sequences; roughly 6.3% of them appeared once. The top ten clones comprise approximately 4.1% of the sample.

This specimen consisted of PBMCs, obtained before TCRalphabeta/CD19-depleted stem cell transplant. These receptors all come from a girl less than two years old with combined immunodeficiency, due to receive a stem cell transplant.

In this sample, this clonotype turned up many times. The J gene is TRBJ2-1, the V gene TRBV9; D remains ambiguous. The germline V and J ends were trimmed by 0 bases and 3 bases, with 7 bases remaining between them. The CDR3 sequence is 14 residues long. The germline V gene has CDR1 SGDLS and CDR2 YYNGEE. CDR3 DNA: TGTGCCAGCAGCGTAGGTTCCCACTACAATGAGCAGTTCTTC. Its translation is CASSVGSHYNEQFF.

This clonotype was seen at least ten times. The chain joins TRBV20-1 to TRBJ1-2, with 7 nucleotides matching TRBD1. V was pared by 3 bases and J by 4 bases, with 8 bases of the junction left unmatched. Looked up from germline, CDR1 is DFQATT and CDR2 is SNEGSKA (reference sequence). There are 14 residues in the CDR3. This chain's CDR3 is CSASQTGPGYGYTF. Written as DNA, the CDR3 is TGCAGTGCTAGCCAGACAGGGCCAGGCTATGGCTACACCTTC.

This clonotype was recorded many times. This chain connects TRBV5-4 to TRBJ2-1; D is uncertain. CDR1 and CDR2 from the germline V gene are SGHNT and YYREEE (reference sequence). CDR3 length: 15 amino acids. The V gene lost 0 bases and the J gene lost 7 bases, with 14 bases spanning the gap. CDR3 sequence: CASSLDRVRKNEQFF. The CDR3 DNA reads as TGTGCCAGCAGCTTGGATCGGGTCCGGAAAAATGAGCAGTTCTTC.